This note documents a single T cell receptor (beta chain) sequence. What it recognizes is unknown. The data are from a study of beta chain features in type 1 diabetes. Study background: Comparable age, gender and cell yields were observed in patients relative to healthy donors.

Donors contributed one heparinised blood draw apiece, averaging about 110 mL. The isolated RNA, all of it, was reverse transcribed, so expressed TCRB transcripts were what got sequenced. Naive, central memory and regulatory T cell samples averaged roughly 3.5 million reads. Sequencing used immunoSEQ multiplex PCR; TCRdb keeps in-frame clones, though not all of them. Here the sample spans 200,000 to 250,000 clones, approximately 13% being singletons. V dropped 4 bases and J dropped 3 bases, with 16 bases sitting between them. CDR1 and CDR2 from the germline V gene are SGHRS and YFSETQ. The CDR3 contains 15 residues. Overall study results and limits: Moderate yet significant TCRB CDR3 shortening was seen in Type 1 diabetes patients in all four CD4+ subsets.

Sequencing used naive CD4+ T cells from blood. The clonotype comes from a man younger than 45 with type 1 diabetes. The V and J genes are TRBV5-1 and TRBJ2-5, with D possibly matching TRBD1 (6 bases). The CDR3 DNA reads TGCGCCAGCAGCCCCGGGGTCTACAGGGAAGAGACCCAGTACTTC. Protein product: CASSPGVYREETQYF.